Shown below are 29 T cell receptor beta chains from a single sample sequenced in a study of blood T cell repertoires in COVID-19 (dated by TCRdb to 2018 to 2021). Library preparation used the immunoSEQ multiplex PCR assay. Imported from immuneACCESS, the table was reduced by TCRdb to in-frame sequences with V and J called. These copies leave out some clones; in studies compared against another copy, an unresolved V gene accounts for under half, and the cause of the remainder is not known. The sample profile shows approximately 230,000 clones; around nine tenths of them were found once. In total, the top ten clones hold 3% of the sample. The sequenced sample consisted of peripheral blood. These receptors were collected from a man aged 18 to 29 with active or convalescent COVID-19.

The CDR3 loop is CASSLARSSGNTIYF. The CDR3 coding sequence is TGTGCCAGCAGCTTAGCGCGGAGCTCTGGAAACACCATATATTTT. The rearrangement joins TRBV7-9 to TRBJ1-3; no reliable D call. Per germline, CDR1 SEHNR and CDR2 FQNEAQ (reference sequence). CDR3 length equals 15 residues. Trimming took off 0 bases at V and 0 bases at J, with 6 bases between the two ends.

The chain carries TRBV6-5 and TRBJ2-1; 9 nucleotides agree with TRBD1. This CDR3 has 15 residues. CDR1 is MNHEY and CDR2 is SVGAGI in the germline V gene. Trimming removed 6 bases from V and 2 bases from J; junction bases left unmatched: 5. The CDR3 region is CASRGTGNPYNEQFF. In nucleotides, the CDR3 is TGTGCCAGCAGGGGGACAGGGAACCCCTACAATGAGCAGTTCTTC.

The chain carries TRBV3-1 (or the pseudogene TRBV3-2) and TRBJ1-5; TRBD1 might be the D (5 bases). Trimming removed 4 bases from V and 7 bases from J, with 11 bases in between. Germline assignment: CDR1 LGHDT and CDR2 YNNKEL (reference sequence). This CDR3 has 13 residues. CDR3 sequence (DNA): TGTGCCAGCAGCCTCGACAGTGAGCAGCCCCAGCATTTT. Residues: CASSLDSEQPQHF.

V usage is TRBV21-1 and J usage is TRBJ2-2; TRBD2 is the table's D call, not checked against the DNA. TRBV21-1 is termed a pseudogene. The length of the CDR3 is 18 residues. CDR3 amino acids: CASSKGGSGGPPSGELFF. The DNA of the CDR3 is TGTGCCAGCAGCAAAGGCGGTAGCGGGGGGCCTCCCAGCGGGGAGCTGTTTTTT.

This clone appeared once. V usage is TRBV9 and J usage is TRBJ1-1, with D possibly matching TRBD1 (5 bases). This CDR3 spans 13 amino acids. Germline assignment: CDR1 SGDLS and CDR2 YYNGEE. V lost 6 bases to trimming and J lost 0 bases, with 9 bases between them. The CDR3: CASTGEMNTEAFF. As DNA, the CDR3 is TGTGCCAGCACGGGGGAGATGAACACTGAAGCTTTCTTT.

This clone was seen a few times. Other DNA variants within this sample encode the same CDR3. The V and J genes are TRBV5-1 and TRBJ1-1; D ambiguous. The germline CDR1 and CDR2 sequences are SGHRS and YFSETQ. This CDR3 has 13 residues. V dropped 0 bases and J dropped 3 bases, with 6 bases sitting between them. CDR3 in DNA: TGCGCCAGCAGCTTGGTCACAGACACTGAAGCTTTCTTT. This sequence encodes CASSLVTDTEAFF.

CDR3 protein: CASSRRAEVNNEQFF. The DNA for the CDR3 is TGTGCCAGCAGCCGACGAGCGGAGGTAAACAATGAGCAGTTCTTC. The chain carries TRBV16 and TRBJ2-1; possible D gene TRBD2, 5 bases. V was clipped by 4 bases and J by 5 bases, with 15 bases between them. Germline CDR1 is KGHSY and CDR2 is FQNENV. CDR3 size: 15 residues.

The genes are TRBV29-1 and TRBJ2-1; 10 bases align to TRBD2. Germline V lookup: CDR1 SQVTM, CDR2 ANQGSEA. CDR3 size: 16 residues. V lost 8 bases and J lost 2; bases outside the gene matches: 12. CDR3 residues: CSLIPGLAETYNEQFF. CDR3 nucleotide sequence: TGCAGCTTAATTCCAGGACTAGCGGAAACCTACAATGAGCAGTTCTTC.

The rearrangement joins TRBV10-3 to TRBJ2-1, with TRBD1 as a possible D gene (7 bases). Trimming cost V 4 bases and J 2 bases, with 9 bases left between them. Germline loops: CDR1 ENHRY, CDR2 SYGVKD. The CDR3 length is 14 residues. DNA for the CDR3: TGTGCCATCAGTGGCGGGACAGCCTACAATGAGCAGTTCTTC. Encoded protein: CAISGGTAYNEQFF.

The chain recombines TRBV7-9 with TRBJ2-1; weak D call: TRBD1 (6 bases). Germline V gene sequence: CDR1 SEHNR, CDR2 FQNEAQ (reference sequence). The CDR3 length is 17 residues. The V end lost 4 bases, the J end lost 4 bases, and 20 bases lay between the germline ends. The CDR3 DNA follows: TGTGCCAGCAGCTCCCCCAGGAGGACAGAAGCATACAATGAGCAGTTCTTC. Amino acids: CASSSPRRTEAYNEQFF.

The V gene is TRBV5-6, the J gene TRBJ2-7; 12 bases line up with TRBD2. V trimming: 1 base; J trimming: 7 bases; junction bases outside the gene matches: 6. CDR1 is SGHDT and CDR2 is YYEEEE in the germline V gene. This CDR3 has 15 residues. The CDR3 spells CASSLPSGRAGEQYF. The CDR3, as DNA: TGTGCCAGCAGCTTGCCTAGCGGGAGGGCCGGGGAGCAGTACTTC.

V is TRBV28 and J is TRBJ1-1; D gene uncertain. The V end lost 7 bases, the J end lost 1 base, and 13 bases lay between the germline ends. Germline CDR1 and CDR2: MDHEN and SYDVKM. This CDR3 contains 14 residues. CDR3 region: CASTGSEWNTEAFF. CDR3 nucleotide sequence: TGTGCCAGCACGGGATCAGAATGGAACACTGAAGCTTTCTTT.

The chain recombines TRBV5-1 with TRBJ2-3, with TRBD2 matching 9 bases. After removal of 0 bases from V and 0 bases from J, the junction contained 2 bases not matched to a gene. The CDR3 sequence is 16 residues long. CDR1 and CDR2 (germline): SGHRS, YFSETQ. The CDR3, as DNA: TGCGCCAGCAGCTTGGGACTAGCGGCGAGCACAGATACGCAGTATTTT. As protein: CASSLGLAASTDTQYF.

The rearrangement uses TRBV6-6 and TRBJ1-2; the match to TRBD1 covers 8 bases. CDR1 MNHNY and CDR2 SVGAGI come from the germline V gene (reference sequence). Germline trimming cut 3 bases from V and 8 bases from J; bases unmatched to any gene: 11. The CDR3 contains 15 residues. CDR3 in DNA: TGTGCCAGCAGTTATGACCTGGACAGGGTGGTAGGCTACACCTTC. This codes for CASSYDLDRVVGYTF.

The chain has TRBV10-1 and TRBJ2-1, with a weak D call TRBD2 (7 bases). Trimming removed 6 bases from V and 4 bases from J, with 19 bases in between. Germline-derived CDR1 and CDR2 are WNHNN and SYGVQD (reference sequence). CDR3 length: 16 residues. In DNA form, the CDR3 reads TGCGCCAGCAGCGAATCCCTTCGGGGGGCATACAATGAGCAGTTCTTC. Its translation: CASSESLRGAYNEQFF.

The gene calls are TRBV18 and TRBJ1-1, with D maybe TRBD1 (5 bases). Trimming took off 3 bases at V and 2 bases at J, with 10 bases between the two ends. In germline, CDR1 is KGHSH, CDR2 LQKENI. This CDR3 spans 14 amino acids. The CDR3 bases are TGTGCCAGCTCACCCGGAGGGGTAAACACTGAAGCTTTCTTT. Translating it yields CASSPGGVNTEAFF.

This sequence joins TRBV4-1 and TRBJ2-4; the match to TRBD1 covers 9 bases. With V trimmed by 3 bases and J by 6 bases, 12 bases remained unmatched. Germline values: CDR1 MGHRA, CDR2 YSYEKL. The CDR3 extends over 17 amino acids. Here the CDR3 DNA reads TGCGCCAGCAGCCAGACCACAGGGGGCGCGAGGTCAAACATTCAGTACTTC. This encodes CASSQTTGGARSNIQYF.

This clone was counted a single time. This rearrangement joins TRBV4-3 to TRBJ1-6; a possible D gene is TRBD1 (6 bases). This CDR3 is built from 16 residues. V was trimmed by 0 bases and J by 7 bases, leaving 13 bases between them. CDR1 and CDR2 (germline): LGHNA, YSLEER. The CDR3 region has the DNA TGCGCCAGCAGCCAAGATAGGGGGACACTGAATTCACCCCTCCACTTT. As protein: CASSQDRGTLNSPLHF.

The rearrangement uses TRBV7-3 and TRBJ2-7; D not certain. V lost 4 bases to trimming and J lost 7 bases, with 14 bases between them. The CDR3 is 13 residues long. Germline CDR1 reads SGHTA; CDR2 reads FQGTGA. The CDR3 coding sequence is TGTGCCAGCAGCTCAGACAATTATTCGGAGCAGTACTTC. Amino acids: CASSSDNYSEQYF.

The chain uses TRBV7-6 and TRBJ2-2; TRBD2 agrees at 10 bases. The J segment lost 5 bases and the V segment lost 4 bases, leaving 7 bases of the junction unmatched. CDR1 and CDR2 (germline): SGHVS, FNYEAQ. This CDR3 has 16 residues. The CDR3 reads CASSSSGSIRTGELFF. CDR3 bases: TGTGCCAGCAGCTCTAGCGGGAGCATTAGGACCGGGGAGCTGTTTTTT. Supplemented by reference TRBV7-6 and TRBJ2-2, the full variable domain reads GAGVSQSPRYKVTKRGQDVALRCDPISGHVSLYWYRQALGQGPEFLTYFNYEAQQDKSGLPNDRFSAERPEGSISTLTIQRTEQRDSAMYRCASSSSGSIRTGELFFGEGSRLTVL.

The V and J genes are TRBV27 and TRBJ1-5; 7 bases fit TRBD1. The length of the CDR3 is 14 residues. The V gene's germline CDR1 is MNHEY and CDR2 SMNVEV (reference sequence). V dropped 3 bases and J dropped 5; count of bases not matched to a gene: 4. CDR3 sequence reads: CASSFTGDYQPQHF. CDR3 in DNA: TGTGCCAGCAGTTTCACAGGGGACTATCAGCCCCAGCATTTT.

The gene calls are TRBV5-6 and TRBJ1-3, with D possibly TRBD1 on 5 matching bases. Between the trimmed V and J ends, which lost 4 bases and 0 bases, there was a span of 11 bases. There are 15 residues in the CDR3. Germline loops: CDR1 SGHDT, CDR2 YYEEEE. CDR3: CASSRRVISGNTIYF. The CDR3 region has the DNA TGTGCCAGCAGCCGCAGGGTTATCTCTGGAAACACCATATATTTT.

V and J are TRBV30 and TRBJ2-1; the match to TRBD1 covers 7 bases. The CDR3 extends over 12 amino acids. Losses at the gene ends were 2 bases for V and 10 bases for J; bases not matched to a gene: 5. Germline V gene lookup returns CDR1 GTSNPN and CDR2 SVGIG (reference sequence). CDR3 amino acids: CAWSSQGVEQFF. The DNA for the CDR3 is TGTGCCTGGAGTTCCCAGGGGGTAGAGCAGTTCTTC.

This chain joins TRBV24-1 and TRBJ2-1; 9 bases align to TRBD2. There are 18 residues in the CDR3. Trimming at V came to 3 bases and at J to 4 bases, leaving 12 bases not matched to a gene. Germline V lookup: CDR1 KGHDR, CDR2 SFDVKD. CDR3 sequence: CATSDPNPLAGYYNEQFF. CDR3 DNA sequence: TGTGCCACCAGTGATCCCAACCCTCTAGCGGGGTATTACAATGAGCAGTTCTTC.

J is TRBJ2-3 and V is TRBV5-1; weak D call: TRBD2 (6 bases). The CDR3 extends over 17 amino acids. Germline V CDR1 and CDR2: SGHRS, YFSETQ. The germline V and J ends were trimmed by 4 bases and 2 bases, with 20 bases remaining between them. The CDR3 loop reads CASSPSRGTAHTDTQYF. The CDR3 DNA reads as TGCGCCAGCAGCCCCTCTCGGGGGACTGCGCACACAGATACGCAGTATTTT.

This clone has only one observation. The V gene is TRBV7-3, the J gene TRBJ2-1; D is perhaps TRBD2 (6 bases). The V gene lost 4 bases and the J gene lost 2 bases, with 15 bases spanning the gap. This CDR3 is 16 amino acids long. Germline assignment: CDR1 SGHTA and CDR2 FQGTGA. This CDR3 reads CASSSEGGGAYNEQFF. The CDR3 DNA sequence: TGTGCCAGCAGCTCCGAGGGAGGAGGAGCCTACAATGAGCAGTTCTTC.

The V call is TRBV29-1, the J call TRBJ2-3; the D gene is possibly TRBD1 (7 bases). V was clipped by 1 base and J by 4 bases, with 12 bases between them. Germline CDR1 SQVTM, CDR2 ANQGSEA. The CDR3 sequence is 14 residues long. DNA of the CDR3: TGCAGCGTTGAAGGGGCCAGGGGGGCAGATACGCAGTATTTT. It yields the protein CSVEGARGADTQYF.

The chain employs TRBV3-1 (or the pseudogene TRBV3-2) and TRBJ1-1; 8 positions match TRBD1. CDR1 is LGHDT and CDR2 is YNNKEL in the germline V gene (reference sequence). V lost 6 bases and J lost 6; bases outside the gene matches: 6. CDR3 length equals 13 residues. CDR3 amino acids: CASRLQGVAEAFF. DNA for the CDR3: TGTGCCAGCAGGCTACAGGGGGTCGCTGAAGCTTTCTTT.

The chain combines TRBV29-1 with TRBJ2-1, with 8 nucleotides matching TRBD1. The CDR3 sequence is 13 residues long. V was pared by 6 bases and J by 6 bases, with 7 bases of the junction left unmatched. From germline, CDR1 is SQVTM and CDR2 ANQGSEA. CDR3 DNA: TGCAGCGTAAACTACAGGGGGTCCAATGAGCAGTTCTTC. Translating gives CSVNYRGSNEQFF.